The 3 T cell receptor beta chains below come from one sample, sequenced in a study of shared clonotypes between healthy human individuals. This table comes from immunoSEQ multiplex PCR, and its TCRdb copy is limited to in-frame clones, with some not included. The data show roughly 320,000 clones, about nine tenths seen once. Input material: memory CD8+ T cells sorted from blood. Stated subset: CD45RO+ cells pooled with CCR7-negative TemRA cells. Receptor source: a man in his late teens or twenties in good health.

This clone showed up just a few times. The V and J genes are TRBV4-3 and TRBJ2-1; 7 bases fit TRBD1. The CDR3 runs 14 residues. V shed 7 bases, J shed 5 bases, and the junction held 8 bases outside the gene matches. Germline V CDR1 and CDR2: LGHNA, YSLEER. This CDR3 reads CASKDRMKDNEQFF. CDR3 bases: TGCGCCAGCAAGGACAGGATGAAAGACAATGAGCAGTTCTTC.

This clone was detected once. The genes are TRBV7-9 and TRBJ2-1; possibly TRBD1 or TRBD2 for D (5 bases each). The CDR3 runs to 13 residues. V was shortened by 11 bases and J by 9 bases, with 20 bases between the two germline ends. CDR1 is SEHNR and CDR2 is FQNEAQ in the germline V gene (reference sequence). CDR3 in DNA: TGTGCCGGGACGTCGCTGGTCCTTAGTGAGCAGTTCTTC. Protein: CAGTSLVLSEQFF.

V is TRBV7-9 and J is TRBJ2-7; D is undetermined. The V gene lost 3 bases and the J gene lost 2 bases, with 5 bases spanning the gap. The length of the CDR3 is 12 residues. The V gene's germline CDR1 is SEHNR and CDR2 FQNEAQ (reference sequence). CDR3: CASSFLPYEQYF. The CDR3, as DNA: TGTGCCAGCAGCTTCCTCCCCTACGAGCAGTACTTC.